Presented here are 20 T cell receptor beta chains from one specimen sequenced in a study of beta chain features in type 1 diabetes. TCRB transcripts that were expressed got sequenced, as all of the isolated RNA had been reverse transcribed. Produced via immunoSEQ multiplex PCR; TCRdb's table is partial and in-frame only. The profile shows fewer than 650,000 clones, around 15% of them singletons. The material sequenced was naive CD4+ T cells from blood. Receptor source: a man younger than 30 in good health.

This clone showed up just a few times. This chain uses TRBV29-1 with TRBJ2-7, with no clear D. V dropped 5 bases and J dropped 7 bases, with 12 bases sitting between them. The CDR3 spans 11 residues. The germline V gene has CDR1 SQVTM and CDR2 ANQGSEA. This CDR3 reads CSVKYSWEQYF. Here the CDR3 DNA reads TGCAGCGTTAAATACTCGTGGGAGCAGTACTTC.

This clone was detected only a few times. The rearrangement uses TRBV5-1 and TRBJ2-1; no clear D gene. The CDR3 spans 15 residues. V shed 2 bases and J shed 7 bases, with 16 bases lying between them. The V gene's germline CDR1 is SGHRS and CDR2 YFSETQ. The CDR3 region has the DNA TGCGCCAGCAGCTTCGGGCAGCCCCTACTAAATGAGCAGTTCTTC. This encodes CASSFGQPLLNEQFF.

This clone was seen more than once but under ten times. Here the CDR3 DNA reads TGTGCCAGCAGCCAAGATCGGGGGCCCGGGGAGCGTGGCTACACCTTC. Translated, it gives CASSQDRGPGERGYTF. The chain is built from TRBV14 and TRBJ1-2; weak D call: TRBD1 (6 bases). Trimming shortened V by 0 bases and J by 7 bases, and 18 bases separated the two germline ends. CDR3 length: 16 residues. Germline assignment: CDR1 SGHDN and CDR2 FVKESK.

A few counts support this clone. This chain connects TRBV2 to TRBJ1-5; no firm D call. Trimming removed 8 bases from V and 1 base from J, with 12 bases in between. This CDR3 has 14 residues. Germline CDR1 is SNHLY and CDR2 is FYNNEI. The CDR3 loop is CASAVGWSNQPQHF. The CDR3 nucleotides read TGTGCCAGCGCGGTGGGATGGAGCAATCAGCCCCAGCATTTT.

The chain uses TRBV2 and TRBJ2-1; 8 positions match TRBD1. V dropped 6 bases and J dropped 6; count of bases not matched to a gene: 4. The CDR3 is 13 residues long. Germline V gene sequence: CDR1 SNHLY, CDR2 FYNNEI. The CDR3 DNA follows: TGTGCCAGCAGCCTAGACAGGGGCAATGAGCAGTTCTTC. Translated, it gives CASSLDRGNEQFF.

This sequence joins TRBV4-1 and TRBJ1-2; the match to TRBD1 covers 7 bases. The CDR3 runs to 18 residues. Looked up from germline, CDR1 is MGHRA and CDR2 is YSYEKL. J was trimmed by 6 bases and V by 0 bases; bases with no gene match: 16. The CDR3 nucleotides read TGCGCCAGCAGCCAAGAGAGGAAGGGGGCGCCGAAGATCGATGGCTACACCTTC. Translation gives CASSQERKGAPKIDGYTF.

This clone was counted a few times. This chain links TRBV7-3 with TRBJ2-5; TRBD2 aligns across 9 bases. This CDR3 region has 14 residues. Per the germline V gene, CDR1 is SGHTA and CDR2 is FQGTGA. Unmatched junction bases numbered 10, after V lost 0 bases and J lost 14 bases. As DNA, the CDR3 is TGTGCCAGCAGCTTAACGCCCAGCGGGGGGCCCTTTTACTTC. It yields the protein CASSLTPSGGPFYF.

The chain employs TRBV6-5 and TRBJ2-1; 16 bases fit TRBD2. Germline lookup yields CDR1 MNHEY and CDR2 SVGAGI. V trimming: 7 bases; J trimming: 8 bases; junction bases outside the gene matches: 2. The CDR3 loop spans 14 amino acids. The CDR3 DNA follows: TGTGCCAGCAAGGGACTAGCGGGAGGGCATGAGCAGTTCTTC. Protein product: CASKGLAGGHEQFF.

This clone has a handful of counts. V and J are TRBV25-1 and TRBJ2-1, with D possibly being TRBD1 (5 bases). CDR3 length: 12 residues. Germline lookup yields CDR1 MGHDK and CDR2 SYGVNS. Trimming cost V 4 bases and J 6 bases, with 7 bases left between them. The CDR3 DNA follows: TGTGCCAGCAGTGGGCAGGGCAATGAGCAGTTCTTC. It specifies CASSGQGNEQFF.

In its sample, this clone was seen once. The CDR3: CASSLDDGRGAKNIQYF. CDR3 coding DNA: TGTGCCAGCAGCTTAGACGACGGACGGGGAGCCAAAAACATTCAGTACTTC. This chain joins TRBV7-2 and TRBJ2-4, with a tentative D call TRBD2 (5 bases). Germline V gene data show CDR1 as SGHTA and CDR2 as FQGNSA. This CDR3 has 17 residues. V was shortened by 1 base and J by 0 bases, with 13 bases between the two germline ends.

J is TRBJ2-1 and V is TRBV28, with D unresolved. This CDR3 region has 11 residues. V was clipped by 6 bases and J by 10 bases, with 10 bases between them. The germline V gene has CDR1 MDHEN and CDR2 SYDVKM. CDR3 sequence reads: CASSQPPEQFF. In nucleotides, the CDR3 is TGTGCCAGCAGCCAACCACCAGAGCAGTTCTTC.

This clone was recorded a few times. In nucleotides, the CDR3 is TGTGCCAGCAGTGAGGTCAGGGAGTACGACTACGAGCAGTACTTC. Its translation is CASSEVREYDYEQYF. The chain is built from TRBV25-1 and TRBJ2-7; tentatively, D is TRBD1 or TRBD2 (5 bases each). Germline V gene lookup returns CDR1 MGHDK and CDR2 SYGVNS. This CDR3 region has 15 residues. V lost 3 bases, J lost 3 bases, and 15 bases lay in between.

The J gene is TRBJ1-4, the V gene TRBV7-9; D is undetermined. CDR1 is SEHNR, CDR2 FQNEAQ, per germline (reference sequence). The CDR3 contains 16 residues. V gave up 4 bases and J gave up 4 bases, with 16 bases separating them. CDR3 sequence (DNA): TGTGCCAGCAGCTCGGGCGATTTGGGGTATAATGAAAAACTGTTTTTT. This codes for CASSSGDLGYNEKLFF.

Only a few counts were recorded for this clone. J is TRBJ1-2 and V is TRBV11-2; unclear D gene. This CDR3 is built from 13 residues. The germline gives CDR1 SGHAT, CDR2 FQNNGV. With 2 bases removed from V and 5 bases from J, the gap between germline ends came to 9 bases. CDR3 nucleotides: TGTGCCAGCAGCTTATTAGGGAGTTATGGCTACACCTTC. It is translated as CASSLLGSYGYTF.

The V and J genes are TRBV28 and TRBJ2-1; D assignment may be TRBD1 or TRBD2 (5 bases each). The germline gives CDR1 MDHEN, CDR2 SYDVKM. This CDR3 comprises 11 residues. V gave up 11 bases and J gave up 5 bases, with 10 bases separating them. The CDR3 is CAVRGDNEQFF. The CDR3 DNA reads as TGTGCCGTTAGAGGGGACAATGAGCAGTTCTTC.

V and J are TRBV28 and TRBJ2-7; TRBD1 is a possible D gene (6 bases). Germline loops: CDR1 MDHEN, CDR2 SYDVKM. The CDR3 loop spans 12 amino acids. V lost 8 bases to trimming and J lost 4 bases, with 12 bases between them. CDR3 DNA sequence: TGTGCCAGCGTTGGACAGTCGTACGAGCAGTACTTC. Protein: CASVGQSYEQYF.

V gene TRBV15 combines with J gene TRBJ2-5; D gene uncertain. Trimming removed 0 bases at V and 2 bases at J, with 10 bases between. The CDR3 spans 15 residues. Germline-derived CDR1 and CDR2 are LNHNV and YYDKDF (reference sequence). The CDR3 DNA reads as TGTGCCACCAGCAGAGACGCGCCGTCACAAGAGACCCAGTACTTC. This sequence encodes CATSRDAPSQETQYF.

This clone was seen a handful of times. The genes are TRBV7-2 and TRBJ2-7; no firm D call. The V end lost 1 base, the J end lost 2 bases, and 9 bases lay between the germline ends. CDR1 is SGHTA, CDR2 FQGNSA, per germline. CDR3 length: 14 residues. CDR3 in DNA: TGTGCCAGCAGCTTAGGTGCTCCCGCCTACGAGCAGTACTTC. Translating it yields CASSLGAPAYEQYF. Based on the CDR3 plus reference TRBV7-2 and TRBJ2-7, the full variable domain is GAGVSQSPSNKVTEKGKDVELRCDPISGHTALYWYRQSLGQGLEFLIYFQGNSAPDKSGLPSDRFSAERTGGSVSTLTIQRTQQEDSAVYLCASSLGAPAYEQYFGPGTRLTVT.

The V call is TRBV5-6, the J call TRBJ2-6; 7 nucleotides match TRBD1. Germline CDR1 is SGHDT and CDR2 is YYEEEE. The CDR3 length is 15 residues. V lost 4 bases and J lost 7; bases outside the gene matches: 8. In DNA form, the CDR3 reads TGTGCCAGCAGCCCAAGGACAGGCAGTGCCAACGTCCTGACTTTC. It yields the protein CASSPRTGSANVLTF.

The rearrangement links TRBV11-3 to TRBJ2-1; perhaps TRBD1 as D (5 bases). Trimming pared 2 bases from V and 0 bases from J, leaving 8 bases between. The CDR3 spans 15 residues. Germline-derived CDR1 and CDR2 are SGHNT and YENEEA. The CDR3 nucleotides are TGTGCCAGCAGCTTATCCAGGGCCTCCTACAATGAGCAGTTCTTC. Translation gives CASSLSRASYNEQFF.